Here is one T cell receptor (beta chain) with its context. Its antigen is still unknown. The data are from a study of vaccination and CD4 T cells after COVID-19. For the study at large: Between diagnosis and the drawing of post-COVID samples lay a median roughly 100 days (range 35 to 161). Findings of the study overall: With convalescent patients, a median approximately 90% of reactive clones emerged solely after vaccination.

V gave up 6 bases and J gave up 4 bases; unmatched junction bases: 5. The germline V gene has CDR1 SEHNR and CDR2 FQNEAQ (reference sequence). The CDR3 is 14 amino acids. With the Oncomine TCR Beta short-read assay, DNA from cultured CD4+ T cells was sequenced. TCRdb recomputed calls from the PCR reads with MiXCR, one row per CDR3 protein. The table includes over 9,500 distinct CDR3 sequences, around 60% detected once. As to treatment: approximately 9-day PBMC culture with coronavirus spike peptide pools or control peptides (ViraFEST assay). This chain connects TRBV7-9 to TRBJ2-5; 10 positions agree with TRBD1. The sample consisted of CD4+ T cells from blood, cultured in vitro. The receptor was derived from a human donor who had recovered from COVID-19. In DNA form, the CDR3 reads TGTGCCAGCAGGACGGACAGGGGGTCAGAGACCCAGTACTTC. Encoded protein: CASRTDRGSETQYF.